The 13 T cell receptor beta chains given below trace back to one sample, sequenced in a study of tumor-infiltrating lymphocytes in primary liver carcinoma. Unsorted whole blood yielded blood RNA, and germline DNA was extracted as well. TCR beta cDNA was reverse-transcribed from about 500 ng of total RNA. The reaction used a constant-region primer and ProtoScript II reverse transcriptase. What produced the TCR beta libraries was three nested multiplex PCR rounds using slightly modified ARM-PCR. TRBV1-TRBV30 forward primers paired with a C-beta reverse primer drove the first two PCR rounds, roughly 10 cycles each. TCRdb re-called the multiplex PCR reads through MiXCR, storing one row per CDR3 protein. The data contain 150,000 to 200,000 distinct CDR3 sequences, less than 65% of them seen just once; the ten biggest clones take up under 75%. The material sequenced was peripheral blood. The receptors shown here come from a man between 40 and 49 years old with primary liver carcinoma and hepatitis B virus infection.

On this clonotype itself: At one end the junction does not follow the germline gene, possibly because of a read error. This chain joins TRBV12-3 or TRBV12-4 and TRBJ2-7; 8 nucleotides agree with TRBD2. There are 14 residues in the CDR3. The CDR3 nucleotides read TGTGCCAGCAGCATTGGGACTAGACTCTACCAGCAGTACTTC. It translates to CASSIGTRLYQQYF.

The J gene is TRBJ1-5, the V gene TRBV28; TRBD1 might be the D (6 bases). The CDR3 consists of 12 residues. Germline-derived CDR1 and CDR2 are MDHEN and SYDVKM. V lost 10 bases, J lost 3 bases, and 10 bases lay in between. Here the CDR3 reads CATGGLNQPQHF. The CDR3 DNA reads as TGTGCCACTGGGGGGCTCAATCAGCCCCAGCATTTT.

At least ten counts were recorded for this clonotype. The J gene is TRBJ2-1, the V gene TRBV29-1, with 7 bases identical to TRBD2. This CDR3 is built from 12 residues. CDR1 and CDR2 from the germline V gene are SQVTM and ANQGSEA. The CDR3 nucleotides are TGCAGTCATCTGGGGGGGGGAGATGAGCAGTTCTTC. Translating gives CSHLGGGDEQFF.

Concerning this clonotype itself: The conserved final phenylalanine or tryptophan is absent from the CDR3, which likely points to a read error. This chain joins TRBV23-1 and TRBJ2-6, with D possibly TRBD1 on 5 matching bases. TRBV23-1 is annotated as an ORF whose role is uncertain. The CDR3 runs to 17 residues. V dropped 6 bases and J dropped 0 bases, with 15 bases sitting between them. The CDR3 spells CASRTDKEHSGANVLTS. CDR3 sequence (DNA): TGCGCCAGCAGGACGGACAAAGAGCACTCTGGGGCCAACGTCCTGACTTCC.

Of note for this clonotype: A much larger clone lies a single base off, so this may be a read error. The CDR3 ends on some other residue instead of the conserved phenylalanine or tryptophan, so this is likely a read error. The chain links TRBV12-3 or TRBV12-4 to TRBJ2-7; 9 bases match TRBD1. The CDR3 loop spans 13 amino acids. Germline trimming cut 4 bases from V and 4 bases from J; bases unmatched to any gene: 2. DNA for the CDR3: TGTGCCAGCAGTTCGGGACAGGGTTACGAGCAGTACTTA. This translates into CASSSGQGYEQYL.

This clonotype was observed once. One junction end does not reproduce the germline sequence, and a read error may be involved. V is TRBV5-5 and J is TRBJ2-1; the D gene is possibly TRBD2 (5 bases). Germline-derived CDR1 and CDR2 are SGHKS and YYEKEE (reference sequence). CDR3 size: 15 residues. The DNA of the CDR3 is TGTACCAGCAGCTTTTCGGAGGTGTCCTACAATGAGCAGTTCTTC. This translates into CTSSFSEVSYNEQFF. Full variable domain (rest looked up from reference TRBV5-5 and TRBJ2-1): DAGVTQSPTHLIKTRGQQVTLRCSPISGHKSVSWYQQVLGQGPQFIFQYYEKEERGRGNFPDRFSARQFPNYSSELNVNALLLGDSALYLCTSSFSEVSYNEQFFGPGTRLTVL.

In regard to this clonotype: This may come from a read error, since a much larger clone is one base off. The genes are TRBV11-2 and TRBJ1-3; no definite D call. V was cut by 7 bases and J by 2 bases, with 15 bases left in between. CDR3 length: 15 residues. Germline lookup yields CDR1 SGHAT and CDR2 FQNNGV. CDR3 sequence (DNA): TGTGCCAGCAACCCTTCTACGGGGACTGGAAACACCATATATTTT. This codes for CASNPSTGTGNTIYF. Full variable domain (outside the CDR3, taken from reference TRBV11-2 and TRBJ1-3): EAGVAQSPRYKIIEKRQSVAFWCNPISGHATLYWYQQILGQGPKLLIQFQNNGVVDDSQLPKDRFSAERLKGVDSTLKIQPAKLEDSAVYLCASNPSTGTGNTIYFGEGSWLTVV.

In the case of this clonotype: One junction end does not reproduce the germline sequence, and a read error may be involved. The gene calls are TRBV11-2 and TRBJ2-3, with D possibly matching TRBD2 (5 bases). Germline V lookup: CDR1 SGHAT, CDR2 FQNNGV. The CDR3 sequence is 17 residues long. As DNA, the CDR3 is TGTGCCAGCAGCCCGGGGATACAGCGGCCTAGCAGAGATACACAGTATTTT. As protein: CASSPGIQRPSRDTQYF.

This clonotype has just a few counts. The V call is TRBV4-1, the J call TRBJ2-7, with 9 nucleotides matching TRBD1. CDR1 and CDR2 (germline): MGHRA, YSYEKL. This CDR3 spans 17 amino acids. The V gene end was trimmed by 2 bases and the J gene end by 1 base; junction bases not matched to a gene: 9. CDR3 bases: TGCGCCAGCAGCCAAAGGGGCCTCGGGACAGGGTCCTACGAGCAGTACTTC. It is translated as CASSQRGLGTGSYEQYF.

The J gene is TRBJ2-4, the V gene TRBV6-1; D perhaps matches TRBD2 (5 bases). CDR1 is MNHNS, CDR2 SASEGT, per germline. CDR3 length: 13 residues. The V end lost 7 bases, the J end lost 5 bases, and 12 bases lay between the germline ends. This CDR3 is CASKDHGENIQYF. In DNA, the CDR3 is TGTGCCAGCAAGGATCACGGGGAAAACATTCAGTACTTC.

In this sample, this clonotype turned up a few times. The chain is built from TRBV6-1 and TRBJ2-1; 7 bases fit TRBD2. The CDR3 covers 12 residues. V was clipped by 7 bases and J by 8 bases; unmatched bases: 5. Germline V CDR1 and CDR2: MNHNS, SASEGT. The CDR3 region has the DNA TGTGCCAGCACCATAACTAGCGATGAGCAGTTCTTC. Translation gives CASTITSDEQFF.

This clonotype has just a few counts. The gene calls are TRBV6-5 and TRBJ2-7; 9 nucleotides agree with TRBD1. V shed 6 bases, J shed 3 bases, and the junction held 9 bases outside the gene matches. CDR1 and CDR2 from the germline V gene are MNHEY and SVGAGI. This CDR3 is built from 15 residues. CDR3 loop: CASSSPDRGHYEQYF. The DNA for the CDR3 is TGTGCCAGCAGCTCCCCGGACAGGGGACACTACGAGCAGTACTTC.

As concerns this clonotype: With a much larger clone just one base away, this may be a read error. The genes are TRBV29-1 and TRBJ2-7; TRBD1 or TRBD2 may be the D gene (6 bases each). The CDR3 loop spans 12 amino acids. Germline V gene lookup returns CDR1 SQVTM and CDR2 ANQGSEA. The CDR3 nucleotides read TGCAGCGCATCGAGGGGGGCCTACGAGCAGAACTTC. Amino acid sequence: CSASRGAYEQNF.